These T cell receptor beta chains were read from a single sample in a study of T cell repertoires in cytomegalovirus infection. The antigens these receptors bind are not known. TCRdb reprocessed the reads with MiXCR, giving one entry per CDR3 protein. The sample holds around 430,000 distinct CDR3 sequences, roughly 46% seen once. The sample consisted of cultured PBMCs, taken from culture after CMV antigen stimulation. The origin of the receptors is a human donor in good health (CMV status not recorded). Some clones in this sample may be carry-over from other donors' samples. Each CDR3 is given with its conserved first and last residue. The D gene is left open where the match is weak. Clone size, where shown, is once, few, many, or a class for clones that have expanded.

clone size: .
D gene: .
J gene: TRBJ2-7
V gene: TRBV27
CDR3 DNA: TGTGCCAGCAGTTTGGGTAGGCCTAGCTATTACGAGCAGTACTTC
CDR3 protein: CASSLGRPSYYEQYF

clone size: .
D gene: .
J gene: TRBJ2-1
V gene: TRBV11-3
CDR3 DNA: TGTGCCAGCAGCTTAGGTCCCGGGGGAATTGAGCAGTTCTTC
CDR3 protein: CASSLGPGGIEQFF

clone size: .
D gene: .
J gene: TRBJ2-7
V gene: TRBV7-9
CDR3 DNA: TGTGCCAGCAGCACCTCCGGGAGCGAGCAGTACTTC
CDR3 protein: CASSTSGSEQYF

clone size: .
D gene: .
J gene: TRBJ2-7
V gene: TRBV12-3/TRBV12-4
CDR3 DNA: TGTGCCAGCAAGAGGGCAGGGTATTCCTACGAGCAGTACTTC
CDR3 protein: CASKRAGYSYEQYF

clone size: .
D gene: TRBD1
J gene: TRBJ1-1
V gene: TRBV7-6
CDR3 DNA: TGTGCCAGCAGCTTTAGGGGGCTGGGCACTGAAGCTTTCTTT
CDR3 protein: CASSFRGLGTEAFF

clone size: few
D gene: TRBD2
J gene: TRBJ2-3
V gene: TRBV7-2
CDR3 DNA: TGTGCCAGCAGCCCCACCGGGACTAGCGGAATTTGGGCAGATACGCAGTATTTT
CDR3 protein: CASSPTGTSGIWADTQYF

clone size: .
D gene: .
J gene: TRBJ2-2
V gene: TRBV19
CDR3 DNA: TGTGCCAGTAGTACCGCGGGACAGCTCGGGAACACCGGGGAGCTGTTTTTT
CDR3 protein: CASSTAGQLGNTGELFF

clone size: .
D gene: .
J gene: TRBJ1-4
V gene: TRBV7-2
CDR3 DNA: TGTGCCAGCAGCCGGGACGGCAATGAAAAACTGTTTTTT
CDR3 protein: CASSRDGNEKLFF

clone size: .
D gene: .
J gene: TRBJ2-5
V gene: TRBV2
CDR3 DNA: TGTGCCAGCAGATACAGGGGAGGAGAGACCCAGTACTTC
CDR3 protein: CASRYRGGETQYF

clone size: few
D gene: .
J gene: TRBJ2-3
V gene: TRBV7-2
CDR3 DNA: TGTGCCAGCAGCATCCTCGGTGGTACGCAGTATTTT
CDR3 protein: CASSILGGTQYF

clone size: .
D gene: .
J gene: TRBJ2-5
V gene: TRBV6-1
CDR3 DNA: TGTGCCAGCGGCCCGGGACACCCGAGGGAGACCCAGTACTTC
CDR3 protein: CASGPGHPRETQYF

clone size: many
D gene: .
J gene: TRBJ2-5
V gene: TRBV7-2
CDR3 DNA: TGTGCCAGCAGCTTAAACTCCTACCAAGAGACCCAGTACTTC
CDR3 protein: CASSLNSYQETQYF

clone size: .
D gene: .
J gene: TRBJ1-5
V gene: TRBV12-3/TRBV12-4
CDR3 DNA: TGTGCCAGCAGTTTAGCACGGGTCGGACAGCCCCAGCATTTT
CDR3 protein: CASSLARVGQPQHF

clone size: .
D gene: .
J gene: TRBJ1-2
V gene: TRBV29-1
CDR3 DNA: TGCAGCGTTGGGACGGACGTAGGCTACACCTTC
CDR3 protein: CSVGTDVGYTF